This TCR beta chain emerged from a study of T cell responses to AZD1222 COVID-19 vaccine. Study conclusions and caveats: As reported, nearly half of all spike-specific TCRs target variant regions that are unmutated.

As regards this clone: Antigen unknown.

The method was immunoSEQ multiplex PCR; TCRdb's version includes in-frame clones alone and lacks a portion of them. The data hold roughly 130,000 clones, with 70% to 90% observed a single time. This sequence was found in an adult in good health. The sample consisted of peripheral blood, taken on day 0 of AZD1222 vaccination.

In nucleotides, the CDR3 is TGCGCCAGCAGCGCCGGGACAGATCATCAGCCCCAGCATTTT. Residues: CASSAGTDHQPQHF. This chain connects TRBV5-1 to TRBJ1-5; 7 bases fit TRBD1. The CDR3 is made up of 14 amino acids. V gave up 4 bases and J gave up 5 bases; unmatched junction bases: 6. The V gene's germline CDR1 is SGHRS and CDR2 YFSETQ. Drawing the rest from reference TRBV5-1 and TRBJ1-5, the complete variable domain is KAGVTQTPRYLIKTRGQQVTLSCSPISGHRSVSWYQQTPGQGLQFLFEYFSETQRNKGNFPGRFSGRQFSNSRSEMNVSTLELGDSALYLCASSAGTDHQPQHFGDGTRLSIL.